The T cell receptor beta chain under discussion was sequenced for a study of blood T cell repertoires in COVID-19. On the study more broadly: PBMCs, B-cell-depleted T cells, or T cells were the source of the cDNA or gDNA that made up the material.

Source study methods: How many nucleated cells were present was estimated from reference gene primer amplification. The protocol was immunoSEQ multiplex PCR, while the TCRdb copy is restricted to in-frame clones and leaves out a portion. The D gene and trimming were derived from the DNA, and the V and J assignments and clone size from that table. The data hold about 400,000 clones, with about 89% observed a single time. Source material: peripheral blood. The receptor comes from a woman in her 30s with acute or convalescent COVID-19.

Here the CDR3 reads CASSLGAGRDTQYF. The CDR3 DNA is TGTGCCAGCAGCTTGGGAGCGGGGCGGGATACGCAGTATTTT. V and J are TRBV5-6 and TRBJ2-3; 7 bases are shared with TRBD2. Looked up from germline, CDR1 is SGHDT and CDR2 is YYEEEE. V was clipped by 0 bases and J by 6 bases; unmatched bases: 4. The CDR3 sequence is 14 residues long.